Presented here are 26 T cell receptor beta chains from one specimen sequenced in a study of control samples from healthy donors and cancer patients (dated by TCRdb to about 2020). Library prep was done by the immunoSEQ multiplex PCR assay. What TCRdb holds here is the immuneACCESS table cut down to in-frame rearrangements. Part of the clones is not present; checked against another copy, under half of the missing clones reflect an unresolved V gene, and the others are unexplained. This sample is represented by 90,000 to 110,000 clones; 75% to 95% of them were singletons. The ten largest clones represent roughly 4% of the sample. The sequencing sample was made of blood. The receptor set was obtained from a human donor in good health. The donor label of this sample is uncertain.

This clone was picked up a small number of times. The rearrangement uses TRBV5-1 and TRBJ2-5; TRBD2 matches 7 bases. This CDR3 spans 16 amino acids. Per germline, CDR1 SGHRS and CDR2 YFSETQ. V trimming: 0 bases; J trimming: 0 bases; junction bases outside the gene matches: 5. CDR3 nucleotides: TGCGCCAGCAGCTTGGGCGTGGGGGGGAACCAAGAGACCCAGTACTTC. Encoded protein: CASSLGVGGNQETQYF.

The chain couples TRBV7-3 to TRBJ1-1, with D uncertain. The CDR3 spans 13 residues. Trimming removed 3 bases from V and 1 base from J, with 6 bases in between. CDR1 is SGHTA, CDR2 FQGTGA, per germline. This CDR3 reads CASSFSKNTEAFF. For the CDR3, the DNA is TGTGCCAGCAGCTTTTCCAAGAACACTGAAGCTTTCTTT. The full variable domain, rest sourced from reference TRBV7-3 and TRBJ1-1, is GAGVSQTPSNKVTEKGKYVELRCDPISGHTALYWYRQSLGQGPEFLIYFQGTGAADDSGLPNDRFFAVRPEGSVSTLKIQRTERGDSAVYLCASSFSKNTEAFFGQGTRLTVV.

The chain uses TRBV3-1 (or the pseudogene TRBV3-2) and TRBJ2-7, with a weak D call TRBD2 (6 bases). CDR3 length: 13 residues. Germline V gene data show CDR1 as LGHDT and CDR2 as YNNKEL (reference sequence). Trimming took 4 bases from V and 5 from J, leaving 12 bases between them. CDR3 nucleotide sequence: TGTGCCAGCAGCCGTGGGGGGAGCGACGAGCAGTACTTC. Amino acids: CASSRGGSDEQYF.

This rearrangement joins TRBV6-5 to TRBJ1-1; TRBD1 is a possible D gene (5 bases). The V gene lost 5 bases and the J gene lost 6 bases, with 19 bases spanning the gap. The CDR3 consists of 15 residues. Germline loops: CDR1 MNHEY, CDR2 SVGAGI. The CDR3 bases are TGTGCCAGCAGTAAGGGCAGGGATTTCTCCGCTGAAGCTTTCTTT. Amino acid sequence: CASSKGRDFSAEAFF.

This clone was seen a single time. The chain links TRBV10-2 to TRBJ2-1; D gene ambiguous. The CDR3 runs to 11 residues. V lost 3 bases and J 7 bases, leaving 4 bases between the germline ends. The germline V gene encodes CDR1 WSHSY and CDR2 SAAADI. For the CDR3, the DNA is TGCGCCAGCAGTGATGGAAATGAGCAGTTCTTC. The encoded protein is CASSDGNEQFF.

The rearrangement uses TRBV27 and TRBJ1-5, with 8 bases identical to TRBD1. The CDR3 is 17 amino acids. V lost 4 bases, J lost 4 bases, and 12 bases stayed unmatched. CDR1 and CDR2 (germline): MNHEY, SMNVEV (reference sequence). The CDR3 coding sequence is TGTGCCAGCAGTTCGGACAGGGAAAAGGATAGGAATCAGCCCCAGCATTTT. This gives the protein CASSSDREKDRNQPQHF.

The V gene is TRBV24-1, the J gene TRBJ2-7, with D possibly being TRBD1 (6 bases). V was cut by 4 bases and J by 3 bases, with 9 bases left in between. This CDR3 contains 13 residues. The germline gives CDR1 KGHDR, CDR2 SFDVKD. CDR3 coding DNA: TGTGCCACCAGTGACCCGGACAGCTACGAGCAGTACTTC. Encoded protein: CATSDPDSYEQYF.

This chain connects TRBV5-1 to TRBJ2-3, with D unclear. CDR1 is SGHRS and CDR2 is YFSETQ in the germline V gene. The germline V and J ends were trimmed by 3 bases and 0 bases, with 11 bases remaining between them. The CDR3 sequence is 15 residues long. CDR3 DNA: TGCGCCAGCAGCTATGGAAGCTTAAGCACAGATACGCAGTATTTT. Translation: CASSYGSLSTDTQYF.

The chain uses TRBV5-6 and TRBJ2-1; no clear D gene. Germline V CDR1 and CDR2: SGHDT, YYEEEE. This CDR3 has 13 residues. Between the trimmed V and J ends, which lost 7 bases and 3 bases, there was a span of 11 bases. The CDR3 sequence: CASWLFSYNEQFF. CDR3 in DNA: TGTGCCAGCTGGCTATTCAGCTACAATGAGCAGTTCTTC. The full variable domain, rest sourced from reference TRBV5-6 and TRBJ2-1, is DAGVTQSPTHLIKTRGQQVTLRCSPKSGHDTVSWYQQALGQGPQFIFQYYEEEERQRGNFPDRFSGHQFPNYSSELNVNALLLGDSALYLCASWLFSYNEQFFGPGTRLTVL.

V gene TRBV9 combines with J gene TRBJ2-7; TRBD1 matches 9 bases. This CDR3 has 16 residues. Germline-derived CDR1 and CDR2 are SGDLS and YYNGEE. V shed 3 bases and J 6 bases; nucleotides not matched to a gene: 13. The CDR3 loop reads CASSDVTGTGFIEQYF. The DNA of the CDR3 is TGTGCCAGCAGCGATGTCACCGGGACAGGGTTCATCGAGCAGTACTTC.

The chain has TRBV30 and TRBJ1-6; D gene uncertain. Between the trimmed V and J ends, which lost 4 bases and 4 bases, there was a span of 11 bases. Germline V gene data show CDR1 as GTSNPN and CDR2 as SVGIG (reference sequence). The CDR3 totals 14 residues. In nucleotides, the CDR3 is TGTGCCTGGAAAGGAGACACTTATAATTCACCCCTCCACTTT. Its protein is CAWKGDTYNSPLHF. The entire variable domain, with the rest obtained from reference TRBV30 and TRBJ1-6, is as follows: SQTIHQWPATLVQPVGSPLSLECTVEGTSNPNLYWYRQAAGRGLQLLFYSVGIGQISSEVPQNLSASRPQDRQFILSSKKLLLSDSGFYLCAWKGDTYNSPLHFGNGTRLTVT.

This clone was seen a single time. The chain employs TRBV10-1 and TRBJ2-7, with D perhaps TRBD1 or TRBD2 (7 bases each). Trimming pared 0 bases from V and 2 bases from J, leaving 20 bases between. The CDR3 consists of 18 residues. The V gene's germline CDR1 is WNHNN and CDR2 SYGVQD (reference sequence). CDR3 region: CASSESRAGGGLAYEQYV. CDR3 nucleotide sequence: TGCGCCAGCAGTGAGTCCCGGGCAGGGGGTGGACTAGCCTACGAGCAGTACGTC.

The count of this clone is one. This chain uses TRBV6-5 with TRBJ1-4; tentative D call: TRBD1 (6 bases). V lost 4 bases, J lost 5 bases, and 8 bases lay in between. The V gene's germline CDR1 is MNHEY and CDR2 SVGAGI. The CDR3 consists of 13 residues. In nucleotides, the CDR3 is TGTGCCAGCAGTTGGACAGCGAATGAAAAACTGTTTTTT. This sequence encodes CASSWTANEKLFF.

This clone was seen a handful of times. The V and J genes are TRBV9 and TRBJ2-3; 8 bases are shared with TRBD1. Germline CDR1 and CDR2: SGDLS and YYNGEE. J was trimmed by 5 bases and V by 4 bases; bases with no gene match: 15. CDR3 size: 17 residues. The CDR3 loop reads CASSPRRQGWMVDTQYF. In DNA, the CDR3 is TGTGCCAGCAGCCCTAGACGACAGGGGTGGATGGTAGATACGCAGTATTTT.

V and J are TRBV6-1 and TRBJ1-5; D call uncertain. CDR1 is MNHNS and CDR2 is SASEGT in the germline V gene. This CDR3 has 13 amino acids. Trimming removed 1 base from V and 9 bases from J, with 10 bases in between. The CDR3 DNA reads as TGTGCCAGCAGTGAAGAATTGGGCGGGCCCCAGCATTTT. This sequence encodes CASSEELGGPQHF.

The rearrangement uses TRBV6-4 and TRBJ2-1; no reliable D call. Germline V gene sequence: CDR1 MRHNA, CDR2 SNTAGT. Trimming left V 5 bases short and J 3 bases short, with 14 bases between. This CDR3 region has 15 residues. Written as DNA, the CDR3 is TGTGCCAGCAGTCCTACTCCCATCCGCTACAATGAGCAGTTCTTC. Its protein is CASSPTPIRYNEQFF.

This chain connects TRBV24-1 to TRBJ2-5, with D perhaps TRBD1 (5 bases). The CDR3 has 15 residues. The germline CDR1 and CDR2 sequences are KGHDR and SFDVKD. V lost 1 base and J 5 bases, leaving 13 bases between the germline ends. The CDR3 protein is CATSDFQGMMETQYF. In DNA form, the CDR3 reads TGTGCCACCAGTGATTTCCAGGGAATGATGGAGACCCAGTACTTC.

Written as DNA, the CDR3 is TGTGCCAGCAGAAGGATGAACAATCAGCCCCAGCATTTT. Its protein product is CASRRMNNQPQHF. The chain recombines TRBV2 with TRBJ1-5; D unresolved. The CDR3 runs 13 residues. V was pared by 6 bases and J by 3 bases, with 9 bases between. The germline gives CDR1 SNHLY, CDR2 FYNNEI.

V gene TRBV12-3 or TRBV12-4 combines with J gene TRBJ1-1; possibly TRBD1 for D (5 bases). The length of the CDR3 is 13 residues. Trimming removed 5 bases at V and 4 bases at J, with 11 bases between. The DNA of the CDR3 is TGTGCCAGCAGTATAAGGGGACCCACTGAAGCTTTCTTT. Translation gives CASSIRGPTEAFF.

The CDR3 reads CASTGEGGELFF. CDR3 nucleotide sequence: TGTGCCAGCACGGGGGAGGGCGGGGAGCTGTTTTTT. The chain links TRBV3-1 (or the pseudogene TRBV3-2) to TRBJ2-2; 7 bases map to TRBD2. The V segment lost 7 bases and the J segment 7 bases; nucleotides outside the gene matches: 3. Looked up from germline, CDR1 is LGHDT and CDR2 is YNNKEL (reference sequence). The CDR3 runs to 12 residues.

V gene TRBV12-3 or TRBV12-4 combines with J gene TRBJ2-3, with D unresolved. The CDR3 is 11 residues long. Trimming took off 3 bases at V and 6 bases at J, with 4 bases between the two ends. The CDR3 DNA is TGTGCCAGCAGTTTTCGTGATACGCAGTATTTT. Translating it yields CASSFRDTQYF.

This rearrangement joins TRBV3-1 (or the pseudogene TRBV3-2) to TRBJ2-5, with D unclear. The CDR3 runs 13 residues. Germline V CDR1 and CDR2: LGHDT, YNNKEL (reference sequence). The germline V and J ends were trimmed by 0 bases and 13 bases, with 15 bases remaining between them. The CDR3 nucleotides are TGTGCCAGCAGCCAAGACTCCGTCGTTATCCCGTACTTC. It encodes CASSQDSVVIPYF.

The chain joins TRBV7-9 to TRBJ2-2; 10 bases fit TRBD1. V shed 5 bases, J shed 5 bases, and the junction held 5 bases outside the gene matches. This CDR3 has 15 amino acids. The germline V gene encodes CDR1 SEHNR and CDR2 FQNEAQ (reference sequence). The CDR3 DNA follows: TGTGCCAGCAGCGCATCGGGACAGGGGACCGGGGAGCTGTTTTTT. Protein product: CASSASGQGTGELFF. Complete variable domain (other parts from reference TRBV7-9 and TRBJ2-2): DTGVSQNPRHKITKRGQNVTFRCDPISEHNRLYWYRQTLGQGPEFLTYFQNEAQLEKSRLLSDRFSAERPKGSFSTLEIQRTEQGDSAMYLCASSASGQGTGELFFGEGSRLTVL.

The V and J genes are TRBV9 and TRBJ1-2; D unclear. Between the trimmed V and J ends, which lost 0 bases and 6 bases, there was a span of 9 bases. From germline, CDR1 is SGDLS and CDR2 YYNGEE. The CDR3 spans 13 residues. The CDR3 bases are TGTGCCAGCAGCGTAGAGGATTATCATGGCTACACCTTC. Protein: CASSVEDYHGYTF.

The chain uses TRBV6-2 or TRBV6-3 and TRBJ2-5; weak D call: TRBD2 (6 bases). This CDR3 comprises 13 residues. The V end was cut by 3 bases, the J end by 8 bases, with 13 bases between. The germline V gene has CDR1 MNHEY and CDR2 SVGEGT. CDR3 sequence reads: CASSYGGGVTQYF. CDR3 nucleotides: TGTGCCAGCAGTTATGGCGGAGGGGTAACCCAGTACTTC.

The gene calls are TRBV9 and TRBJ2-3, with 9 bases that match TRBD1. V gave up 4 bases and J gave up 3 bases; unmatched junction bases: 12. The CDR3 is made up of 17 amino acids. In germline, CDR1 is SGDLS, CDR2 YYNGEE. This CDR3 is CASSSNQRTGDTDTQYF. The DNA for the CDR3 is TGTGCCAGCAGCTCCAACCAACGGACAGGGGATACAGATACGCAGTATTTT.